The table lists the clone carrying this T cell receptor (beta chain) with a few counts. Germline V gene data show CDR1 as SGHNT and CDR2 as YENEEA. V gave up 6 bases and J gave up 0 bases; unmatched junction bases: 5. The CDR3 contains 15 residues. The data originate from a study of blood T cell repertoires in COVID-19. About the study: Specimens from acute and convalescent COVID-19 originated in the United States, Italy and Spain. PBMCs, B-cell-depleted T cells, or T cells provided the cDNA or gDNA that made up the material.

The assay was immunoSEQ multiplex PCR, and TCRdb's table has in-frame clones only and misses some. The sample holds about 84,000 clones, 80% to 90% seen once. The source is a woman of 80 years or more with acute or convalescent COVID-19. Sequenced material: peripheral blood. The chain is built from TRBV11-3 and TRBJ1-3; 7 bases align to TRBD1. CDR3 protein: CASRRGGSSGNTIYF. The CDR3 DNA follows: TGTGCCAGCAGAAGAGGGGGCAGCTCTGGAAACACCATATATTTT.